Shown below are 31 T cell receptor beta chains from a single sample sequenced in a study of Ad26.COV2.S vaccination and SARS-CoV-2 variants. Assay: immunoSEQ multiplex PCR; the TCRdb copy retains only in-frame clones and omits some. Among a few hundred thousand clones listed, 70% to 90% were seen once. The treatment denotes: 15 to 20 received Ad26.COV2.S at low or high dose, single or two shots; 5 received placebo; per-sample allocation not given. Samples came from day 63 after the first vaccine or placebo injection. Sample: peripheral blood, taken in a trial of Ad26.COV2.S vaccine versus placebo. The receptors shown here come from a person between 18 and 65 years old who received the Ad26.COV2.S COVID-19 vaccine or a placebo.

The CDR3 here is CASSTGWGGNQPQHF. The CDR3 DNA reads TGTGCCAGCAGCACAGGGTGGGGCGGCAATCAGCCCCAGCATTTT. J is TRBJ1-5 and V is TRBV28, with a possible D match to TRBD1 (6 bases). Germline CDR1 is MDHEN and CDR2 is SYDVKM. The CDR3 length is 15 residues. V was trimmed by 6 bases and J by 2 bases, leaving 14 bases between them.

This clone was detected once. This chain links TRBV7-2 with TRBJ1-5; D possibly corresponds to TRBD1 (6 bases). Trimming stripped 4 bases from V and 7 bases from J, with 11 bases between. The CDR3 covers 13 residues. Germline CDR1 SGHTA, CDR2 FQGNSA. Here the CDR3 reads CASSSGANQPQHF. In DNA, the CDR3 is TGTGCCAGCAGCTCAGGGGCGAACCAGCCCCAGCATTTT.

The rearrangement joins TRBV7-3 to TRBJ2-3; D call uncertain. The V end lost 5 bases, the J end lost 0 bases, and 6 bases lay between the germline ends. The germline CDR1 and CDR2 sequences are SGHTA and FQGTGA. The CDR3 is 13 amino acids. The CDR3 nucleotides read TGTGCCAGCAGCACCCCTAGCACAGATACGCAGTATTTT. Translated, it gives CASSTPSTDTQYF. The full variable domain, its missing parts supplied by reference TRBV7-3 and TRBJ2-3, is GAGVSQTPSNKVTEKGKYVELRCDPISGHTALYWYRQSLGQGPEFLIYFQGTGAADDSGLPNDRFFAVRPEGSVSTLKIQRTERGDSAVYLCASSTPSTDTQYFGPGTRLTVL.

The chain uses TRBV5-3 and TRBJ2-1, with 15 bases aligning to TRBD2. TRBV5-3 is an ORF, with its function uncertain. Trimming at V came to 3 bases and at J to 9 bases, leaving 13 bases not matched to a gene. This CDR3 is 18 amino acids long. The CDR3 DNA reads as TGTGCCAGAAGCTCCGGGACTAGCGGGAGGAAGAGGACCTGTGAGCAGTTCTTC. Translation: CARSSGTSGRKRTCEQFF.

The chain has TRBV18 and TRBJ1-1; the match to TRBD1 covers 9 bases. The germline V gene has CDR1 KGHSH and CDR2 LQKENI. The CDR3 contains 15 residues. The V segment lost 4 bases and the J segment 1 base; nucleotides outside the gene matches: 4. This CDR3 reads CASSLGQGGNTEAFF. In DNA form, the CDR3 reads TGTGCCAGCTCACTGGGACAGGGTGGGAACACTGAAGCTTTCTTT.

V is TRBV18 and J is TRBJ2-4, with a tentative D call TRBD2 (5 bases). The CDR3 consists of 18 residues. With 5 bases removed from V and 3 bases from J, the gap between germline ends came to 23 bases. Germline V gene data show CDR1 as KGHSH and CDR2 as LQKENI. CDR3 sequence: CASSSSSPGTVGKNIQYF. DNA for the CDR3: TGTGCCAGCTCATCTAGCTCCCCAGGAACGGTGGGCAAAAACATTCAGTACTTC.

This clone was picked up one time. The germline gene is not matched at one end of the junction; a read error may be the cause. This rearrangement joins TRBV7-7 to TRBJ2-1, with 9 bases aligning to TRBD1. The CDR3 runs to 15 residues. CDR1 SSHAT and CDR2 FNYEAQ come from the germline V gene (reference sequence). The CDR3 nucleotides read TGTGCTAGCAGCGAAAGACAGGGGGGATACAATGAGCAGTTCTTC. Encoded protein: CASSERQGGYNEQFF.

This chain joins TRBV19 and TRBJ1-1, with TRBD1 as a possible D gene (5 bases). The V gene's germline CDR1 is LNHDA and CDR2 SQIVND (reference sequence). The CDR3 runs to 14 residues. V shed 0 bases and J shed 5 bases, with 10 bases lying between them. CDR3 sequence: CASSIDLGGTEAFF. The CDR3 nucleotides read TGTGCCAGTAGTATAGATCTTGGGGGGACTGAAGCTTTCTTT.

In nucleotides, the CDR3 is TGTGCCAGCAGTGATAACAGAAACTATGGCTACACCTTC. Encoded protein: CASSDNRNYGYTF. The chain has TRBV25-1 and TRBJ1-2; D gene uncertain. The CDR3 covers 13 residues. Between the trimmed V and J ends, which lost 3 bases and 2 bases, there was a span of 7 bases. CDR1 and CDR2 from the germline V gene are MGHDK and SYGVNS.

The V and J genes are TRBV27 and TRBJ2-7, with 7 bases matching TRBD1. Germline values: CDR1 MNHEY, CDR2 SMNVEV (reference sequence). This CDR3 spans 14 amino acids. Trimming cost V 4 bases and J 2 bases; bases outside gene matches: 5. The CDR3: CASSYRDRPYEQYF. In nucleotides, the CDR3 is TGTGCCAGCAGTTACCGGGACAGACCCTACGAGCAGTACTTC.

V and J are TRBV11-3 and TRBJ2-7; 10 nucleotides agree with TRBD1. The CDR3 length is 15 residues. The germline CDR1 and CDR2 sequences are SGHNT and YENEEA. V shed 6 bases and J 2 bases; nucleotides not matched to a gene: 7. The DNA of the CDR3 is TGTGCCAGCAGACGACCGGGACAGGGGACCTACGAGCAGTACTTC. It codes for CASRRPGQGTYEQYF.

This sequence joins TRBV7-2 and TRBJ1-5; TRBD1 agrees at 10 bases. With 0 bases clipped from V and 9 bases from J, the junction kept 5 bases outside the gene matches. The CDR3 sequence is 15 residues long. Per the germline V gene, CDR1 is SGHTA and CDR2 is FQGNSA. DNA for the CDR3: TGTGCCAGCAGCTTAGCCCCGGGACAGGGGAGGCCCCAGCATTTT. Translation: CASSLAPGQGRPQHF.

This clone was seen a single time. This sequence joins TRBV3-1 (or the pseudogene TRBV3-2) and TRBJ2-2, with 12 bases identical to TRBD1. The CDR3 loop spans 17 amino acids. Germline V gene data show CDR1 as LGHDT and CDR2 as YNNKEL (reference sequence). The V segment lost 0 bases and the J segment 6 bases; nucleotides outside the gene matches: 5. CDR3 bases: TGTGCCAGCAGCCAAGACCCGGGACAGGGGGCGGCCGGGGAGCTGTTTTTT. Its translation is CASSQDPGQGAAGELFF.

The chain combines TRBV4-2 with TRBJ1-4; 7 nucleotides align to TRBD1. CDR1 is LGHNA, CDR2 YNFKEQ, per germline. The CDR3 has 17 residues. The ends lost 5 bases at V and 5 bases at J; junction bases unmatched: 14. The chain's CDR3 is CASSSLSTGTVNEKLFF. The CDR3 nucleotides are TGTGCCAGCAGCTCCCTTTCTACCGGGACAGTGAATGAAAAACTGTTTTTT.

The chain is built from TRBV11-2 and TRBJ2-2; no clear D gene. The V gene lost 4 bases and the J gene lost 2 bases, with 8 bases spanning the gap. From germline, CDR1 is SGHAT and CDR2 FQNNGV. This CDR3 has 14 amino acids. Written as DNA, the CDR3 is TGTGCCAGCAGCTACCGGGCCAACACCGGGGAGCTGTTTTTT. This encodes CASSYRANTGELFF.

With respect to this clone: The sample carries other DNA sequences with the same CDR3. V usage is TRBV30 and J usage is TRBJ2-7; D gene uncertain. V dropped 0 bases and J dropped 6 bases, with 12 bases sitting between them. CDR3 size: 13 residues. The germline V gene encodes CDR1 GTSNPN and CDR2 SVGIG (reference sequence). CDR3: CAWSVGRASEQYF. CDR3 sequence (DNA): TGTGCCTGGAGTGTCGGCAGAGCGAGCGAGCAGTACTTC.

The chain combines TRBV28 with TRBJ2-1, with D tentatively TRBD2 (6 bases). Trimming took off 5 bases at V and 7 bases at J, with 21 bases between the two ends. The CDR3 has 16 residues. CDR1 is MDHEN and CDR2 is SYDVKM in the germline V gene. This CDR3 reads CASSTTGLPRDNEQFF. The CDR3, as DNA: TGTGCCAGCAGTACCACGGGACTTCCGAGGGATAATGAGCAGTTCTTC.

This rearrangement joins TRBV5-1 to TRBJ1-2, with 7 bases lining up with TRBD1. The CDR3 loop spans 14 amino acids. V lost 6 bases and J lost 4; bases outside the gene matches: 9. Per the germline V gene, CDR1 is SGHRS and CDR2 is YFSETQ. CDR3 bases: TGCGCCAGCAAGAGCACAGGGGAACCCTATGGCTACACCTTC. Residues: CASKSTGEPYGYTF. Full variable domain (missing parts from reference TRBV5-1 and TRBJ1-2): KAGVTQTPRYLIKTRGQQVTLSCSPISGHRSVSWYQQTPGQGLQFLFEYFSETQRNKGNFPGRFSGRQFSNSRSEMNVSTLELGDSALYLCASKSTGEPYGYTFGSGTRLTVV.

Here the CDR3 DNA reads TGTGCCAGCAGAAGCCGGACAAGCTACAATGAGCAGTTCTTC. Amino acids: CASRSRTSYNEQFF. The V and J genes are TRBV2 and TRBJ2-1, with D perhaps TRBD1 (5 bases). The V gene's germline CDR1 is SNHLY and CDR2 FYNNEI. CDR3 length: 14 residues. Trimming took off 6 bases at V and 3 bases at J, with 12 bases between the two ends.

This clone appeared once. The chain employs TRBV11-3 and TRBJ2-7, with 10 nucleotides matching TRBD2. The germline CDR1 and CDR2 sequences are SGHNT and YENEEA. The V and J ends lost 1 base and 3 bases, in that order; junction bases with no gene match: 3. The CDR3 has 15 amino acids. The CDR3 loop is CASSLGRTSGYEQYF. The CDR3 DNA sequence: TGTGCCAGCAGCTTAGGCAGGACTAGCGGCTACGAGCAGTACTTC.

The chain uses TRBV28 and TRBJ2-5, with 9 bases matching TRBD2. V trimming: 2 bases; J trimming: 2 bases; junction bases outside the gene matches: 6. This CDR3 comprises 16 residues. The germline V gene encodes CDR1 MDHEN and CDR2 SYDVKM. The CDR3 region is CASSLGLAGLQETQYF. In DNA form, the CDR3 reads TGTGCCAGCAGTTTAGGGCTAGCGGGGCTACAAGAGACCCAGTACTTC.

J is TRBJ2-1 and V is TRBV9; TRBD2 matches 12 bases. This CDR3 is built from 15 residues. After removal of 4 bases from V and 4 bases from J, the junction contained 3 bases not matched to a gene. CDR1 and CDR2 (germline): SGDLS, YYNGEE. This CDR3 is CASSRTSGIYNEQFF. Here the CDR3 DNA reads TGTGCCAGCAGCAGGACTAGCGGGATTTACAATGAGCAGTTCTTC.

This chain connects TRBV11-2 to TRBJ2-7; 8 bases line up with TRBD2. Germline V CDR1 and CDR2: SGHAT, FQNNGV. The length of the CDR3 is 16 residues. Trimming cost V 1 base and J 2 bases; bases outside gene matches: 7. CDR3 coding DNA: TGTGCCAGCAGCTTAGTTAGAGGTAGCGGGGCCTACGAGCAGTACTTC. It yields the protein CASSLVRGSGAYEQYF. The whole variable domain, remainder taken from reference TRBV11-2 and TRBJ2-7, is EAGVAQSPRYKIIEKRQSVAFWCNPISGHATLYWYQQILGQGPKLLIQFQNNGVVDDSQLPKDRFSAERLKGVDSTLKIQPAKLEDSAVYLCASSLVRGSGAYEQYFGPGTRLTVT.

This chain links TRBV18 with TRBJ2-1; 9 nucleotides line up with TRBD1. The germline V gene has CDR1 KGHSH and CDR2 LQKENI. The CDR3 runs to 13 residues. The J segment lost 10 bases and the V segment lost 2 bases, leaving 3 bases of the junction unmatched. The CDR3 sequence is CASSPFTGGEQFF. Here the CDR3 DNA reads TGTGCCAGCTCACCATTTACAGGGGGCGAGCAGTTCTTC.

The chain couples TRBV9 to TRBJ2-5, with 12 nucleotides matching TRBD1. J was trimmed by 4 bases and V by 3 bases; bases with no gene match: 4. The CDR3 spans 15 residues. Germline CDR1 SGDLS, CDR2 YYNGEE. CDR3 sequence: CASSAGTGGRETQYF. The CDR3 DNA follows: TGTGCCAGCAGCGCCGGGACAGGGGGCAGAGAGACCCAGTACTTC. Drawing the rest from reference TRBV9 and TRBJ2-5, the complete variable domain is DSGVTQTPKHLITATGQRVTLRCSPRSGDLSVYWYQQSLDQGLQFLIQYYNGEERAKGNILERFSAQQFPDLHSELNLSSLELGDSALYFCASSAGTGGRETQYFGPGTRLLVL.

The chain combines TRBV4-2 with TRBJ1-5, with unresolved D. Germline V CDR1 and CDR2: LGHNA, YNFKEQ. Trimming removed 4 bases from V and 8 bases from J, with 12 bases in between. This CDR3 is built from 13 residues. CDR3 bases: TGTGCCAGCAGCCCCTCACCATTGGAGCCCCAGCATTTT. It is translated as CASSPSPLEPQHF.

CDR3 amino acids: CAWTLPGLATTDTQYF. The CDR3 DNA is TGTGCCTGGACCTTGCCGGGACTAGCCACCACAGATACGCAGTATTTT. This chain joins TRBV30 and TRBJ2-3; 9 bases fit TRBD2. The CDR3 extends over 16 amino acids. Per the germline V gene, CDR1 is GTSNPN and CDR2 is SVGIG (reference sequence). V dropped 4 bases and J dropped 2; count of bases not matched to a gene: 10.

The V gene is TRBV5-5, the J gene TRBJ1-6, with D maybe TRBD1 (5 bases). The germline V gene encodes CDR1 SGHKS and CDR2 YYEKEE (reference sequence). Trimming left V 3 bases short and J 10 bases short, with 11 bases between. The CDR3 consists of 13 residues. The CDR3 nucleotides read TGTGCCAGCAGCTCATTGGGGGACTCACCCCTCCACTTT. This encodes CASSSLGDSPLHF.

V usage is TRBV7-3 and J usage is TRBJ1-1; D gene ambiguous. V gave up 8 bases and J gave up 4 bases, with 17 bases separating them. Germline-derived CDR1 and CDR2 are SGHTA and FQGTGA. This CDR3 is 14 amino acids long. Written as DNA, the CDR3 is TGTGCCAGCGTAAAACACATTCTCTTCACTGAAGCTTTCTTT. This sequence encodes CASVKHILFTEAFF.

The chain employs TRBV7-3 and TRBJ1-2; tentative D call: TRBD1 (5 bases). V was pared by 5 bases and J by 3 bases, with 16 bases between. Germline V gene data show CDR1 as SGHTA and CDR2 as FQGTGA. The CDR3 spans 15 residues. The CDR3 sequence: CASSRGEGIDYGYTF. For the CDR3, the DNA is TGTGCCAGCAGCCGCGGCGAGGGGATTGACTATGGCTACACCTTC.

This rearrangement joins TRBV19 to TRBJ2-1; D is unclear. The ends were cut back, 2 bases at V and 9 bases at J, with 14 bases in the middle. Germline V gene data show CDR1 as LNHDA and CDR2 as SQIVND (reference sequence). The length of the CDR3 is 14 residues. CDR3 in amino acids: CASSIMQSSGEQFF. DNA for the CDR3: TGTGCCAGTAGTATAATGCAGAGTTCGGGTGAGCAGTTCTTC.